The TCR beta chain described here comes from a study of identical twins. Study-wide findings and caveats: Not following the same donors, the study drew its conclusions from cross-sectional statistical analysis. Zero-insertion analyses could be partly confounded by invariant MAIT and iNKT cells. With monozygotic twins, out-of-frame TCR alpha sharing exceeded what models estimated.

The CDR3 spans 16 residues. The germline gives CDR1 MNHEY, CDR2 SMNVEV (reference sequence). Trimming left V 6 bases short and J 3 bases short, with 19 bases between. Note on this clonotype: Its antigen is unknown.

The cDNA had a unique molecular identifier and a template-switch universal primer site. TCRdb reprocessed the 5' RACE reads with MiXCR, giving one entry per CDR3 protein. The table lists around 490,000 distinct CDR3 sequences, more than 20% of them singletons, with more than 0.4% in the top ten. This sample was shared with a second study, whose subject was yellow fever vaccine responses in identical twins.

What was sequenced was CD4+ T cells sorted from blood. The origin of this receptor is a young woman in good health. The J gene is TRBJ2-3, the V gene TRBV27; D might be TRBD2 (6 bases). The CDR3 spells CASRGRTLALTDTQYF. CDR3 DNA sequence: TGTGCCAGCAGGGGGAGGACCCTAGCTTTGACAGATACGCAGTATTTT.